These 2 T cell receptor beta chains originate from one sample sequenced in a study of beta chain features in type 1 diabetes. Study-level points and caveats: For Type 1 diabetes patients, all four CD4+ subsets carried TCRB CDR3s that were moderately but significantly shorter.

Their target antigens are unknown. The study reverse transcribed the entire isolated RNA, so it sequenced expressed TCRB transcripts. TCRdb's copy holds only in-frame clones and misses some; the assay was immunoSEQ multiplex PCR. The table lists about 270,000 clones, roughly an eighth of them singletons. Sequences were obtained from naive CD4+ T cells from blood. The receptors stem from a young man with type 1 diabetes.

This clone was found a few times. V gene TRBV11-3 combines with J gene TRBJ2-3; D might be TRBD2 (6 bases). Germline V CDR1 and CDR2: SGHNT, YENEEA. This CDR3 has 15 residues. V was pared by 0 bases and J by 8 bases, with 15 bases between. As DNA, the CDR3 is TGTGCCAGCAGCTTAGACGTAGTAGGGGACTCTACGCAGTATTTT. As protein: CASSLDVVGDSTQYF.

CDR3 amino acids: CASSSEGQGVQKLFF. The CDR3 DNA reads TGCGCCAGCAGCTCGGAGGGACAGGGAGTTCAAAAACTGTTTTTT. This chain uses TRBV5-1 with TRBJ1-4; 9 bases fit TRBD1. This CDR3 contains 15 residues. Germline CDR1 SGHRS, CDR2 YFSETQ. V was clipped by 3 bases and J by 9 bases; unmatched bases: 9.